This TCR beta chain derives from a study of cytomegalovirus exposure and HLA in healthy donors. In the PCR, 60 Vbeta and 13 Jbeta primers were used. Per the study methods: Some 10 million of tens of millions of unique TCR beta chains were shared, per a later count. Sequenced by immunoSEQ multiplex PCR; TCRdb stores in-frame clones only, minus some. Clone size and V and J calls were adopted from that table, with D and trimming inferred from the DNA. The sample lists 100,000 or so clones; over 60% were seen once. V gave up 2 bases and J gave up 8 bases, with 12 bases separating them. The germline V gene has CDR1 MNHEY and CDR2 SVGAGI. This CDR3 contains 13 residues.

Source material: PBMCs. This clonotype was obtained from a female donor in good health and CMV-seropositive. The V call is TRBV6-5, the J call TRBJ1-2; weak D call: TRBD1 (5 bases). The CDR3 protein is CASSYPGGRGYTF. The CDR3 DNA sequence: TGTGCCAGCAGTTACCCCGGGGGACGGGGCTACACCTTC.